This TCR beta chain was profiled in a study of OX40 agonist ivuxolimab in advanced cancers. As for the study in general: The mean age was approximately 60 years, ranging from about 20 to 79, with less than 90% of participants male.

Assay used: immunoSEQ multiplex PCR; TCRdb lists only in-frame clones, some missing. There are fewer than 12,000 clones in the sample; 75% to 80% occur only once, and 21% lies in the top ten. This clone has only one observation. Its antigen is unidentified. Study-wide points: Clones of CD4+ and CD8+ blood T cells grew by week 6 at doses of 0.1 to 3.0 mg/kg.

Trimming took 3 bases from V and 4 from J; bases not matched to a gene: 6. The CDR3 is 14 amino acids. Germline values: CDR1 LNHNV, CDR2 YYDKDF (reference sequence). The V and J genes are TRBV15 and TRBJ2-7, with 7 positions matching TRBD2. The input for sequencing was CD4+ or CD8+ T cells sorted from blood, taken in a trial of the OX40 agonist ivuxolimab. This sequence was found in an adult with an advanced solid tumor such as melanoma, head and neck, liver or kidney cancer. The CDR3 here is CATSSRGVSYEQYF. The CDR3, as DNA: TGTGCCACCAGCAGTCGGGGGGTATCTTACGAGCAGTACTTC.